The entry that follows covers one T cell receptor beta chain sequence. Its antigen is not known. The entry originates in a study of long-term antiretroviral therapy in people with HIV. Study results and limitations: Compared with controls, HIV repertoires showed narrower CDR3 length ranges.

Held in samples before DNA extraction were roughly 0.9-11 million cryopreserved PBMC. Sequencing relied on immunoSEQ assay v3.0, run at survey level. Clones were sequenced by immunoSEQ multiplex PCR, and TCRdb holds only the in-frame ones, with some missing. The table records more than 15,000 clones, 81% of them present only once. Specimen: unsorted PBMCs, collected 0.3 years after starting antiretroviral therapy. The origin of this receptor is a man between 18 and 35 years old with HIV.

The CDR3 DNA follows: TGTGCCAGCAGTGAAGTGGGATACTATGGCTACACCTTC. Translated, it gives CASSEVGYYGYTF. The chain employs TRBV2 and TRBJ1-2; D call uncertain. CDR1 and CDR2 from the germline V gene are SNHLY and FYNNEI. V gave up 1 base and J gave up 3 bases, with 6 bases separating them. This CDR3 spans 13 amino acids.